Below, 11 T cell receptor beta chains from the same sample are listed, as sequenced in a study of CD8 T cells in ankylosing spondylitis. TCRdb reanalysed the 5' RACE reads using MiXCR and keeps one entry per CDR3 protein. The profile shows about 140,000 distinct CDR3 sequences, 25% to 35% of them singletons. Sequencing was performed on synovial fluid, either unsorted or a sorted T cell fraction (not recorded which). The receptors originated from a male donor with ankylosing spondylitis.

The CDR3 protein is CASSQAYSYSYEQYF. CDR3 bases: TGCGCCAGCAGCCAAGCGTACTCGTACAGCTACGAGCAGTACTTC. J is TRBJ2-7 and V is TRBV4-1; D is unclear. The CDR3 is 15 residues long. The germline V gene has CDR1 MGHRA and CDR2 YSYEKL. Trimming took off 1 base at V and 3 bases at J, with 13 bases between the two ends.

This clonotype was recorded at least ten times. The chain carries TRBV12-3 or TRBV12-4 and TRBJ1-2; no reliable D call. This CDR3 comprises 14 residues. Trimming removed 6 bases from V and 0 bases from J, with 11 bases in between. The CDR3 DNA follows: TGTGCCAGCAGCCCGGACGGCCCTAACTATGGCTACACCTTC. Amino acids: CASSPDGPNYGYTF.

The rearrangement uses TRBV2 and TRBJ1-2; unclear D gene. This CDR3 region has 14 residues. From germline, CDR1 is SNHLY and CDR2 FYNNEI. The germline V and J ends were trimmed by 3 bases and 4 bases, with 12 bases remaining between them. CDR3 DNA sequence: TGTGCCAGCAGTGACCTGGCTGATTCCTATGGCTACACCTTC. Translated, it gives CASSDLADSYGYTF. Using reference TRBV2 and TRBJ1-2 for the parts outside the CDR3, the full variable domain is EPEVTQTPSHQVTQMGQEVILRCVPISNHLYFYWYRQILGQKVEFLVSFYNNEISEKSEIFDDQFSVERPDGSNFTLKIRSTKLEDSAMYFCASSDLADSYGYTFGSGTRLTVV.

Ten or more counts support this clonotype. This rearrangement joins TRBV6-5 to TRBJ2-1; the D gene is possibly TRBD1 (5 bases). CDR1 and CDR2 (germline): MNHEY, SVGAGI. V lost 2 bases and J 10 bases, leaving 9 bases between the germline ends. The CDR3 runs to 12 residues. The CDR3 spells CASSYLQGEQFF. The CDR3 DNA is TGTGCCAGCAGTTACCTCCAGGGCGAGCAGTTCTTC.

This clonotype was observed at least ten times. V and J are TRBV18 and TRBJ2-5, with a weak D call TRBD2 (5 bases). The ends were cut back, 1 base at V and 5 bases at J, with 8 bases in the middle. The CDR3 consists of 13 residues. Germline values: CDR1 KGHSH, CDR2 LQKENI. CDR3 sequence reads: CASSPQEVETQYF. The CDR3 DNA reads as TGTGCCAGCTCACCACAGGAGGTCGAGACCCAGTACTTC.

This chain links TRBV3-1 with TRBJ2-7; possible D gene TRBD1, 6 bases. Germline assignment: CDR1 LGHDT and CDR2 YNNKEL (reference sequence). This CDR3 is built from 16 residues. V was cut by 0 bases and J by 2 bases, with 14 bases left in between. The CDR3 region is CASSQEGPGDPYEQYF. The CDR3 DNA sequence: TGTGCCAGCAGCCAAGAAGGCCCAGGGGACCCCTACGAGCAGTACTTC.

The V and J genes are TRBV20-1 and TRBJ1-2; 7 bases line up with TRBD1. Germline CDR1 and CDR2: DFQATT and SNEGSKA (reference sequence). V was pared by 1 base and J by 3 bases, with 8 bases of the junction left unmatched. CDR3 length: 15 residues. In DNA, the CDR3 is TGCAGTGCTAGAGGACAGGGAGGGGACCACTATGGCTACACCTTC. It encodes CSARGQGGDHYGYTF.

Points on this clonotype: One end of the junction fails to match germline, which may point to a read error. The chain employs TRBV3-1 and TRBJ2-7, with 9 bases identical to TRBD1. Per germline, CDR1 LGHDT and CDR2 YNNKEL (reference sequence). This CDR3 contains 14 residues. DNA for the CDR3: TGTGCCAGCAGCCACCGGGACAGGGCTAGCGAGAAGTACTTC. Protein: CASSHRDRASEKYF.

This clonotype has just a few counts. The CDR3 here is CASSLVGSSYGYTF. CDR3 nucleotides: TGTGCCAGCAGCTTAGTAGGTAGCAGCTATGGCTACACCTTC. The chain employs TRBV7-2 and TRBJ1-2; D not certain. Germline CDR1 SGHTA, CDR2 FQGNSA. V lost 1 base, J lost 4 bases, and 10 bases lay in between. This CDR3 contains 14 residues.

This clonotype was observed a few times. The chain joins TRBV7-2 to TRBJ1-1; D remains unclear. Germline V lookup: CDR1 SGHTA, CDR2 FQGNSA. The CDR3 has 15 residues. V dropped 1 base and J dropped 4 bases, with 13 bases sitting between them. The CDR3 is CASSLGMSVSTEAFF. In DNA, the CDR3 is TGTGCCAGCAGCTTAGGGATGTCTGTGAGCACTGAAGCTTTCTTT. The variable domain in full, completed from reference TRBV7-2 and TRBJ1-1, reads GAGVSQSPSNKVTEKGKDVELRCDPISGHTALYWYRQSLGQGLEFLIYFQGNSAPDKSGLPSDRFSAERTGGSVSTLTIQRTQQEDSAVYLCASSLGMSVSTEAFFGQGTRLTVV.

This clonotype was seen a handful of times. This rearrangement joins TRBV5-1 to TRBJ2-5; D not certain. Germline assignment: CDR1 SGHRS and CDR2 YFSETQ. CDR3 length equals 14 residues. Deletions cut 4 bases from V and 4 bases from J, with 14 bases between. CDR3 sequence reads: CASSGPFARETQYF. CDR3 sequence (DNA): TGCGCCAGCAGCGGCCCCTTCGCGCGAGAGACCCAGTACTTC.